The 21 T cell receptor beta chains below come from one sample, sequenced in a study of blood T cell repertoires in COVID-19. Sequenced by immunoSEQ multiplex PCR; TCRdb stores in-frame clones only, minus some. The profile shows about 240,000 clones, 70% to 90% of them singletons. The sequenced sample was PBMCs or T cells enriched from blood (not recorded which). These receptors originate from a woman in her thirties or forties with acute COVID-19.

The genes are TRBV7-6 and TRBJ2-2; 9 bases fit TRBD2. The germline V gene has CDR1 SGHVS and CDR2 FNYEAQ. This CDR3 comprises 16 residues. V lost 2 bases and J lost 1; bases outside the gene matches: 2. This chain's CDR3 is CASSLRLAENTGELFF. The CDR3 DNA sequence: TGTGCCAGCAGCTTAAGACTAGCGGAGAACACCGGGGAGCTGTTTTTT.

V and J are TRBV11-3 and TRBJ2-1, with D maybe TRBD2 (5 bases). Looked up from germline, CDR1 is SGHNT and CDR2 is YENEEA. V lost 0 bases, J lost 3 bases, and 12 bases lay in between. The CDR3 is made up of 16 amino acids. The CDR3 protein is CASSLDMGGLYNEQFF. The CDR3 DNA sequence: TGTGCCAGCAGCTTAGATATGGGCGGACTCTACAATGAGCAGTTCTTC.

The chain combines TRBV14 with TRBJ2-3; 8 bases line up with TRBD2. With 4 bases clipped from V and 3 bases from J, the junction kept 9 bases outside the gene matches. The CDR3 contains 16 residues. Germline V gives CDR1 SGHDN, CDR2 FVKESK. The CDR3 reads CASSRLPAGATDTQYF. CDR3 bases: TGTGCCAGCAGCCGATTGCCAGCGGGAGCGACAGATACGCAGTATTTT.

This chain uses TRBV10-3 with TRBJ2-1; D perhaps matches TRBD2 (6 bases). V was trimmed by 7 bases and J by 4 bases, leaving 14 bases between them. The germline gives CDR1 ENHRY, CDR2 SYGVKD. This CDR3 is built from 14 residues. Here the CDR3 reads CAIMRNGGYNEQFF. Written as DNA, the CDR3 is TGTGCCATCATGAGGAATGGGGGGTACAATGAGCAGTTCTTC.

This clone was observed once. This chain joins TRBV29-1 and TRBJ2-1; 9 positions agree with TRBD1. Germline loops: CDR1 SQVTM, CDR2 ANQGSEA. The CDR3 totals 12 residues. V was clipped by 6 bases and J by 4 bases; unmatched bases: 1. The CDR3: CSVGQGYNEQFF. CDR3 sequence (DNA): TGCAGCGTCGGACAGGGGTACAATGAGCAGTTCTTC.

The chain uses TRBV15 and TRBJ1-5, with a tentative D call TRBD1 (5 bases). Germline assignment: CDR1 LNHNV and CDR2 YYDKDF (reference sequence). V lost 1 base to trimming and J lost 1 base, with 11 bases between them. This CDR3 contains 16 residues. The CDR3 protein is CATSRGNRISNQPQHF. The CDR3 DNA follows: TGTGCCACCAGCAGAGGAAACAGGATCAGCAATCAGCCCCAGCATTTT.

The rearrangement uses TRBV2 and TRBJ1-1; TRBD1 matches at 7 bases. This CDR3 has 16 amino acids. Germline assignment: CDR1 SNHLY and CDR2 FYNNEI. The V segment lost 6 bases and the J segment 0 bases; nucleotides outside the gene matches: 10. CDR3 sequence (DNA): TGTGCCAGCAGGGACAACAGGGGCGAAATGAACACTGAAGCTTTCTTT. Translation gives CASRDNRGEMNTEAFF.

This sequence joins TRBV6-1 and TRBJ2-1, with D perhaps TRBD2 (6 bases). This CDR3 region has 15 residues. Per the germline V gene, CDR1 is MNHNS and CDR2 is SASEGT. Trimming removed 3 bases from V and 0 bases from J, with 9 bases in between. The CDR3 spells CASSESGVSYNEQFF. The CDR3 DNA reads as TGTGCCAGCAGTGAGTCGGGGGTCTCCTACAATGAGCAGTTCTTC.

The chain carries TRBV2 and TRBJ1-1, with D unresolved. The CDR3 spans 13 residues. Germline V CDR1 and CDR2: SNHLY, FYNNEI. The V end was cut by 1 base, the J end by 3 bases, with 6 bases between. The CDR3 spells CASSEELHTEAFF. CDR3 bases: TGTGCCAGCAGTGAAGAGCTTCACACTGAAGCTTTCTTT.

V and J are TRBV7-2 and TRBJ2-1; D not resolved. CDR3 length: 15 amino acids. V was clipped by 0 bases and J by 2 bases, with 8 bases between them. CDR1 and CDR2 (germline): SGHTA, FQGNSA. The DNA for the CDR3 is TGTGCCAGCAGCTTAGCCCCCCTTACCTACAATGAGCAGTTCTTC. Residues: CASSLAPLTYNEQFF.

The chain joins TRBV5-6 to TRBJ2-7, with 8 bases aligning to TRBD1. The CDR3 consists of 14 residues. The germline gives CDR1 SGHDT, CDR2 YYEEEE. Germline trimming cut 4 bases from V and 0 bases from J; bases unmatched to any gene: 3. The DNA for the CDR3 is TGTGCCAGCAGCCAGGACAGGGCCTCCTACGAGCAGTACTTC. Protein: CASSQDRASYEQYF.

The chain recombines TRBV5-1 with TRBJ2-3, with D perhaps matching TRBD1 (5 bases). Germline assignment: CDR1 SGHRS and CDR2 YFSETQ. Trimming took off 5 bases at V and 2 bases at J, with 18 bases between the two ends. The CDR3 loop spans 16 amino acids. The CDR3 bases are TGCGCCAGCAGGCCCCCCCCCGCAGGGTCCACAGATACGCAGTATTTT. It translates to CASRPPPAGSTDTQYF.

The J gene is TRBJ2-3, the V gene TRBV7-8; D is possibly TRBD1 (6 bases). The germline gives CDR1 SGHVS, CDR2 FQNEAQ. V shed 1 base and J shed 3 bases, with 14 bases lying between them. This CDR3 has 16 residues. CDR3 in DNA: TGTGCCAGCAGCTTAGTTGAGGGACACCAGACAGATACGCAGTATTTT. It translates to CASSLVEGHQTDTQYF.

The genes are TRBV9 and TRBJ2-3, with D possibly TRBD2 on 6 matching bases. Germline V gene data show CDR1 as SGDLS and CDR2 as YYNGEE. Trimming removed 0 bases at V and 2 bases at J, with 13 bases between. The CDR3 covers 16 residues. The CDR3 here is CASSVDVGSPTDTQYF. The DNA for the CDR3 is TGTGCCAGCAGCGTAGATGTCGGGAGCCCCACAGATACGCAGTATTTT.

The rearrangement joins TRBV7-8 to TRBJ2-1; 8 bases line up with TRBD2. CDR1 and CDR2 (germline): SGHVS, FQNEAQ. V shed 1 base, J shed 0 bases, and the junction held 5 bases outside the gene matches. The CDR3 spans 17 residues. The CDR3 region has the DNA TGTGCCAGCAGCTTAGTGACTAGCGCCGACTCCTACAATGAGCAGTTCTTC. It yields the protein CASSLVTSADSYNEQFF.

The chain couples TRBV5-4 to TRBJ2-7; D gene uncertain. V gave up 0 bases and J gave up 4 bases, with 5 bases separating them. The CDR3 spans 12 residues. Germline V gene sequence: CDR1 SGHNT, CDR2 YYREEE (reference sequence). The CDR3 coding sequence is TGTGCCAGCAGCTTGGGAGCTTACGAGCAGTACTTC. Translated, it gives CASSLGAYEQYF.

This clone was recorded only once. V and J are TRBV30 and TRBJ1-2; D is ambiguous. This CDR3 has 13 amino acids. Germline loops: CDR1 GTSNPN, CDR2 SVGIG (reference sequence). With 3 bases removed from V and 3 bases from J, the gap between germline ends came to 11 bases. The CDR3 spells CAWRGSRDYGYTF. CDR3 DNA sequence: TGTGCCTGGAGGGGGAGTAGGGACTATGGCTACACCTTC.

This clone came up once. Other DNA sequences in this sample translate to the same CDR3. The CDR3 sequence is CASSLAGGSSYNEQFF. The CDR3 bases are TGTGCCAGCAGCTTGGCGGGAGGGAGCTCCTACAATGAGCAGTTCTTC. V gene TRBV5-6 combines with J gene TRBJ2-1, with 8 bases that match TRBD2. CDR1 and CDR2 (germline): SGHDT, YYEEEE. The ends lost 0 bases at V and 0 bases at J; junction bases unmatched: 2. The CDR3 has 16 residues.

The chain is built from TRBV19 and TRBJ1-2; 7 bases map to TRBD1. CDR1 and CDR2 from the germline V gene are LNHDA and SQIVND (reference sequence). J lost 7 bases, V lost 5 bases, and 10 bases had no gene match. The CDR3 is 14 amino acids. In DNA form, the CDR3 reads TGTGCCAGTAGTGTCGAGGAGGGGGCAGGTGGCTACACCTTC. Its protein is CASSVEEGAGGYTF.

The V gene is TRBV7-9, the J gene TRBJ2-3; TRBD2 matches at 13 bases. V lost 3 bases and J lost 0; bases outside the gene matches: 9. Germline values: CDR1 SEHNR, CDR2 FQNEAQ (reference sequence). This CDR3 is 19 amino acids long. The CDR3 DNA reads as TGTGCCAGCAGCTTTCCGGGACTAGCGGGATCTACTAGCACAGATACGCAGTATTTT. Its protein is CASSFPGLAGSTSTDTQYF.

V usage is TRBV5-1 and J usage is TRBJ2-2, with D possibly matching TRBD2 (5 bases). Trimming took off 4 bases at V and 4 bases at J, with 20 bases between the two ends. Germline values: CDR1 SGHRS, CDR2 YFSETQ. The CDR3 is made up of 17 amino acids. CDR3 bases: TGCGCCAGCAGCCTTCAGTTAGGGAGAACCTTCACCGGGGAGCTGTTTTTT. This translates into CASSLQLGRTFTGELFF. The full variable domain, with the rest looked up from reference TRBV5-1 and TRBJ2-2, is KAGVTQTPRYLIKTRGQQVTLSCSPISGHRSVSWYQQTPGQGLQFLFEYFSETQRNKGNFPGRFSGRQFSNSRSEMNVSTLELGDSALYLCASSLQLGRTFTGELFFGEGSRLTVL.